The rows below give T cell receptor beta chains drawn from one sample of a study of blood T cell repertoires in COVID-19. Method: immunoSEQ multiplex PCR; TCRdb's copy keeps in-frame clones and lacks some. The table includes about 70,000 clones, 86% detected once. The source material was peripheral blood. Source of these receptors: a man in his 70s with active COVID-19. Both conserved end residues are part of each CDR3. Each record gives: clone size, D gene, J gene, V gene, CDR3 length, CDR3 protein, CDR3 DNA. A D gene is named only where the DNA matches it firmly. Not every row has a clone size; where given, it reads once, few, many or a size class.

abundance: .
d_gene: TRBD1
j_gene: TRBJ1-1
v_gene: TRBV5-1
len: 15
CDR3aa: CASSPRDRGVTEAFF
CDR3nt: TGCGCCAGCAGCCCGCGAGACAGGGGGGTTACTGAAGCTTTCTTT

abundance: .
d_gene: .
j_gene: TRBJ1-2
v_gene: TRBV12-3/TRBV12-4
len: 12
CDR3aa: CASTRGDYGYTF
CDR3nt: TGTGCCAGCACCAGGGGTGACTATGGCTACACCTTC

abundance: .
d_gene: TRBD2
j_gene: TRBJ2-7
v_gene: TRBV7-9
len: 17
CDR3aa: CASSLGGSGVSSYEQYF
CDR3nt: TGTGCCAGCAGCTTAGGGGGTAGCGGGGTCAGCTCCTACGAGCAGTACTTC

abundance: once
d_gene: TRBD2
j_gene: TRBJ2-1
v_gene: TRBV19
len: 16
CDR3aa: CASTGLGLAAYNEQFF
CDR3nt: TGTGCCAGTACCGGACTGGGACTAGCGGCTTACAATGAGCAGTTCTTC

abundance: .
d_gene: TRBD2
j_gene: TRBJ2-5
v_gene: TRBV13
len: 16
CDR3aa: CASSRGSGGYQETQYF
CDR3nt: TGTGCCAGCAGCCGAGGTTCGGGAGGGTACCAAGAGACCCAGTACTTC

abundance: .
d_gene: .
j_gene: TRBJ2-7
v_gene: TRBV5-4
len: 14
CDR3aa: CASSLDRATYEQYF
CDR3nt: TGTGCCAGCAGCTTGGACAGGGCAACCTACGAGCAGTACTTC

abundance: .
d_gene: .
j_gene: TRBJ1-1
v_gene: TRBV27
len: 11
CDR3aa: CASRGWAEAFF
CDR3nt: TGTGCCAGCAGGGGCTGGGCCGAAGCTTTCTTT

abundance: .
d_gene: TRBD1
j_gene: TRBJ1-5
v_gene: TRBV19
len: 15
CDR3aa: CASSIPRGPGQPQHF
CDR3nt: TGTGCCAGTAGTATACCCAGGGGGCCGGGGCAGCCCCAGCATTTT

abundance: few
d_gene: TRBD2
j_gene: TRBJ2-7
v_gene: TRBV10-1
len: 16
CDR3aa: CASSPVPQRGTYEQYF
CDR3nt: TGCGCCAGCAGCCCCGTCCCCCAGCGGGGGACCTACGAGCAGTACTTC

abundance: .
d_gene: .
j_gene: TRBJ2-2
v_gene: TRBV25-1
len: 16
CDR3aa: CASSESPGANTGELFF
CDR3nt: TGTGCCAGCAGTGAATCTCCAGGGGCGAACACCGGGGAGCTGTTTTTT

abundance: .
d_gene: .
j_gene: TRBJ2-1
v_gene: TRBV3-1/TRBV3-2
len: 13
CDR3aa: CASSRDFDNEQFF
CDR3nt: TGTGCCAGCAGCCGCGACTTTGACAATGAGCAGTTCTTC

abundance: .
d_gene: .
j_gene: TRBJ1-6
v_gene: TRBV11-2
len: 19
CDR3aa: CASSPFWARRGITNSPLHF
CDR3nt: TGTGCCAGCAGCCCCTTTTGGGCGAGAAGGGGAATCACTAATTCACCCCTCCACTTT

abundance: once
d_gene: .
j_gene: TRBJ2-1
v_gene: TRBV18
len: 13
CDR3aa: CASWLGPGNEQFF
CDR3nt: TGTGCCAGCTGGCTTGGCCCAGGCAATGAGCAGTTCTTC

abundance: .
d_gene: .
j_gene: TRBJ2-3
v_gene: TRBV4-3
len: 15
CDR3aa: CASSWRADGTDTQYF
CDR3nt: TGCGCCAGCAGCTGGAGGGCCGATGGTACAGATACGCAGTATTTT

abundance: .
d_gene: TRBD2
j_gene: TRBJ2-1
v_gene: TRBV7-9
len: 14
CDR3aa: CASGLAGRGGEQFF
CDR3nt: TGTGCCAGCGGACTAGCGGGACGGGGGGGTGAGCAGTTCTTC

abundance: .
d_gene: TRBD2
j_gene: TRBJ2-1
v_gene: TRBV5-4
len: 14
CDR3aa: CASSTSGRGNEQFF
CDR3nt: TGTGCCAGCAGCACTAGCGGGAGGGGCAATGAGCAGTTCTTC

abundance: .
d_gene: .
j_gene: TRBJ2-7
v_gene: TRBV7-9
len: 15
CDR3aa: CASSPGAAGTHEQYF
CDR3nt: TGTGCCAGCAGCCCAGGGGCCGCTGGCACTCACGAGCAGTACTTC

abundance: .
d_gene: .
j_gene: TRBJ1-3
v_gene: TRBV6-5
len: 14
CDR3aa: CASRPGSDGNTIYF
CDR3nt: TGTGCCAGCAGGCCGGGGTCTGATGGAAACACCATATATTTT

abundance: .
d_gene: TRBD1
j_gene: TRBJ1-5
v_gene: TRBV18
len: 16
CDR3aa: CASSPTGTGGGQPQHF
CDR3nt: TGTGCCAGCTCACCTACCGGGACAGGGGGCGGGCAGCCCCAGCATTTT

abundance: .
d_gene: .
j_gene: TRBJ1-2
v_gene: TRBV4-1
len: 15
CDR3aa: CASSQERTVLYGYTF
CDR3nt: TGCGCCAGCAGCCAAGAGAGGACAGTCCTCTATGGCTACACCTTC

abundance: .
d_gene: .
j_gene: TRBJ2-3
v_gene: TRBV4-1
len: 16
CDR3aa: CASSQESARSTDTQYF
CDR3nt: TGCGCCAGCAGCCAAGAGTCAGCGAGAAGCACAGATACGCAGTATTTT

abundance: .
d_gene: TRBD2
j_gene: TRBJ2-5
v_gene: TRBV6-2/TRBV6-3
len: 15
CDR3aa: CASSAGVTPQETQYF
CDR3nt: TGTGCCAGCAGCGCGGGAGTGACCCCCCAAGAGACCCAGTACTTC

abundance: once
d_gene: .
j_gene: TRBJ2-2
v_gene: TRBV6-2/TRBV6-3
len: 17
CDR3aa: CASSYPTDTSNTGELFF
CDR3nt: TGTGCCAGCAGTTACCCCACGGACACATCGAACACCGGGGAGCTGTTTTTT

abundance: .
d_gene: .
j_gene: TRBJ2-1
v_gene: TRBV9
len: 16
CDR3aa: CASSVALGLSYNEQFF
CDR3nt: TGTGCCAGCAGCGTAGCTCTGGGGCTTTCCTACAATGAGCAGTTCTTC

abundance: .
d_gene: .
j_gene: TRBJ1-5
v_gene: TRBV24-1
len: 16
CDR3aa: CATSETRGDGNQPQHF
CDR3nt: TGTGCCACCAGTGAAACCCGGGGGGACGGCAATCAGCCCCAGCATTTT

abundance: .
d_gene: .
j_gene: TRBJ1-2
v_gene: TRBV27
len: 11
CDR3aa: CASRDIGGYTF
CDR3nt: TGTGCCAGCAGGGACATCGGGGGCTACACCTTC

abundance: .
d_gene: TRBD1
j_gene: TRBJ1-2
v_gene: TRBV4-2
len: 15
CDR3aa: CASSPRQGWNYGYTF
CDR3nt: TGTGCCAGCAGCCCCCGACAGGGTTGGAACTATGGCTACACCTTC

abundance: .
d_gene: TRBD1
j_gene: TRBJ1-6
v_gene: TRBV24-1
len: 14
CDR3aa: CATSETGVGSPLHF
CDR3nt: TGTGCCACCAGTGAGACAGGGGTCGGTTCACCCCTCCACTTT

abundance: .
d_gene: TRBD2
j_gene: TRBJ2-3
v_gene: TRBV2
len: 19
CDR3aa: CASRAPPGLASEHPDTQYF
CDR3nt: TGTGCCAGCAGGGCCCCGCCCGGACTAGCCTCAGAGCATCCAGATACGCAGTATTTT

abundance: once
d_gene: .
j_gene: TRBJ1-1
v_gene: TRBV7-9
len: 13
CDR3aa: CASSFGGNTEAFF
CDR3nt: TGTGCCAGCAGCTTCGGGGGGAACACTGAAGCTTTCTTT

abundance: .
d_gene: TRBD2
j_gene: TRBJ2-1
v_gene: TRBV14
len: 17
CDR3aa: CASSQVWGTSGAAGQFF
CDR3nt: TGTGCCAGCAGCCAAGTTTGGGGGACTAGCGGGGCGGCGGGGCAGTTCTTC

abundance: .
d_gene: TRBD1
j_gene: TRBJ2-3
v_gene: TRBV5-6
len: 15
CDR3aa: CASSPQGARTDTQYF
CDR3nt: TGTGCCAGCAGCCCACAGGGGGCCCGCACAGATACGCAGTATTTT

abundance: .
d_gene: TRBD1
j_gene: TRBJ2-6
v_gene: TRBV28
len: 19
CDR3aa: CASSPTRGRPSSGANVLTF
CDR3nt: TGTGCCAGCAGTCCTACTAGGGGGCGGCCAAGCTCTGGGGCCAACGTCCTGACTTTC

abundance: .
d_gene: .
j_gene: TRBJ2-1
v_gene: TRBV7-7
len: 12
CDR3aa: CASSPVAGEQFF
CDR3nt: TGTGCTAGCAGCCCCGTGGCGGGCGAGCAGTTCTTC

abundance: .
d_gene: TRBD2
j_gene: TRBJ2-4
v_gene: TRBV7-2
len: 16
CDR3aa: CASSLAGGPSKNIQYF
CDR3nt: TGTGCCAGCAGCTTAGCGGGAGGGCCCTCCAAAAACATTCAGTACTTC

abundance: .
d_gene: .
j_gene: TRBJ2-7
v_gene: TRBV28
len: 12
CDR3aa: CASTAVPYEQYF
CDR3nt: TGTGCCAGCACAGCGGTCCCCTACGAGCAGTACTTC

abundance: .
d_gene: .
j_gene: TRBJ1-2
v_gene: TRBV9
len: 15
CDR3aa: CASSVGLLANYGYTF
CDR3nt: TGTGCCAGCAGCGTAGGCCTTCTAGCTAACTATGGCTACACCTTC

abundance: .
d_gene: .
j_gene: TRBJ2-1
v_gene: TRBV19
len: 15
CDR3aa: CASSISSVSYNEQFF
CDR3nt: TGTGCCAGTAGTATTAGTAGCGTGTCGTACAATGAGCAGTTCTTC